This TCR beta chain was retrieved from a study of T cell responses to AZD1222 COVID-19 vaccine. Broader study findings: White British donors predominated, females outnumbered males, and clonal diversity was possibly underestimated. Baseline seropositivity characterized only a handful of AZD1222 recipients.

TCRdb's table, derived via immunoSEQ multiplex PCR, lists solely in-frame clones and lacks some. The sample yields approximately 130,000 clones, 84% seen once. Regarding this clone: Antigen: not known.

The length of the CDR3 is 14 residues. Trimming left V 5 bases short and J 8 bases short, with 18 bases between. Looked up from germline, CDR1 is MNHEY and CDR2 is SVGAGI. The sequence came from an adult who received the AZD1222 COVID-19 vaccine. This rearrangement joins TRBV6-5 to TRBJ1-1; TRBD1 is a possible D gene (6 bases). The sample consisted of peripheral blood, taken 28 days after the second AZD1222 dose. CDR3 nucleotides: TGTGCCAGCAGTAAACCTCCCGGGACAAAAGAAGCTTTCTTT. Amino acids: CASSKPPGTKEAFF.